These T cell receptor beta chains were read from a single sample in a study of blood T cell repertoires in COVID-19. Assay used: immunoSEQ multiplex PCR; TCRdb lists only in-frame clones, some missing. This sample has some 300,000 clones; around 89% occur once, and the top ten carry more than 6.5%. Sequencing used peripheral blood. Receptors were obtained from a woman aged 25 to 39 who had recovered from COVID-19. The CDR3 runs from the conserved cysteine through the conserved F or W. Fields, in order: CDR3 DNA, CDR3 protein, D gene, V gene, J gene, clone size. A D gene is named only where the DNA matches it firmly. Clone size, where shown, is once, few, many, or a class for clones that have expanded.

DNA: TGTGCCAGCAGCGTCACTGAAGCTTTCTTT
CDR3: CASSVTEAFF
D: .
V: TRBV12-3/TRBV12-4
J: TRBJ1-1
size: .

DNA: TGTGCCAGCAGGGACTCCGGCGGACAGGGTTCCTACGAGCAGTACTTC
CDR3: CASRDSGGQGSYEQYF
D: TRBD1
V: TRBV6-6
J: TRBJ2-7
size: once

DNA: TGTGCCAGTACCGACCGTTTGGAGGGATCACCCCTCCACTTT
CDR3: CASTDRLEGSPLHF
D: .
V: TRBV19
J: TRBJ1-6
size: few

DNA: TGTGCCTGGAGTCTCAGACAGGGTACGCAGTATTTT
CDR3: CAWSLRQGTQYF
D: TRBD1
V: TRBV30
J: TRBJ2-3
size: .

DNA: TGCGCCAGTCCCCAACAGGGATTAAGTGAAAAACTGTTTTTT
CDR3: CASPQQGLSEKLFF
D: .
V: TRBV10-1
J: TRBJ1-4
size: .

DNA: TGTGCCAGCAGCAAAGAAGCAAATCAGCCCCAGCATTTT
CDR3: CASSKEANQPQHF
D: .
V: TRBV5-6
J: TRBJ1-5
size: once

DNA: TGTGCCAGCAGCCAAGCCGGGCAGGGTGGGGAAAAACTGTTTTTT
CDR3: CASSQAGQGGEKLFF
D: .
V: TRBV3-1/TRBV3-2
J: TRBJ1-4
size: once

DNA: TGTGCCAGCACCGCTACAGGAAGCAATGAAAAACTGTTTTTT
CDR3: CASTATGSNEKLFF
D: .
V: TRBV7-9
J: TRBJ1-4
size: .

DNA: TGTGCCAGCAGTAAGACAGGGGGCCTTCAGCCCCAGCATTTT
CDR3: CASSKTGGLQPQHF
D: TRBD1
V: TRBV6-6
J: TRBJ1-5
size: .

DNA: TGTGCCAGCAGTTCCGACAGAAACTATGGCTACACCTTC
CDR3: CASSSDRNYGYTF
D: .
V: TRBV6-1
J: TRBJ1-2
size: .

DNA: TGTGCCAGCAGCGTATATCAGGAGGGTTTTGGTGGCTACACCTTC
CDR3: CASSVYQEGFGGYTF
D: .
V: TRBV9
J: TRBJ1-2
size: .

DNA: TGTGCCAGCTCACCATCCCGGGACAGCCTCTTGAACACTGAAGCTTTCTTT
CDR3: CASSPSRDSLLNTEAFF
D: TRBD1
V: TRBV18
J: TRBJ1-1
size: .

DNA: TGTGCCAGCAGCGTAGGGGGGCTTGACGAGCAGTACTTC
CDR3: CASSVGGLDEQYF
D: .
V: TRBV9
J: TRBJ2-7
size: .

DNA: TGTGCCAGTAGCCCTACTACAGGATCCCTCCACTTT
CDR3: CASSPTTGSLHF
D: .
V: TRBV19
J: TRBJ1-6
size: .

DNA: TGTGCCAGCAGCTTAGAGCGACTAGCGGACGAGCAGTACTTC
CDR3: CASSLERLADEQYF
D: TRBD2
V: TRBV13
J: TRBJ2-7
size: .

DNA: TGTGCCAGCAGTCCAGGGACAGGGGATGTAAACTTC
CDR3: CASSPGTGDVNF
D: TRBD1
V: TRBV7-9
J: TRBJ1-2
size: .

DNA: TGTGCCAGCTCACCCCTCGGCAGGGGGCAGGCCGGGGAGCTGTTTTTT
CDR3: CASSPLGRGQAGELFF
D: TRBD1
V: TRBV18
J: TRBJ2-2
size: .

DNA: TGTGCCTGGAGTGTACAGGGGGCCATATATTTT
CDR3: CAWSVQGAIYF
D: TRBD1
V: TRBV30
J: TRBJ1-3
size: .

DNA: TGTGCCAGCTCACCACTGTCTCCCACCGGGGAGCTGTTTTTT
CDR3: CASSPLSPTGELFF
D: .
V: TRBV18
J: TRBJ2-2
size: .

DNA: TGTGCCAGCAGTTCTAGACAGGGATATGGCTACACCTTC
CDR3: CASSSRQGYGYTF
D: TRBD1
V: TRBV28
J: TRBJ1-2
size: .

DNA: TGTGCCAGCAGCGCTAGCGTGGCGAACACCGGGGAGCTGTTTTTT
CDR3: CASSASVANTGELFF
D: .
V: TRBV2
J: TRBJ2-2
size: few

DNA: TGTGCCAGCAGCTTGTCAGGGGATGAGCAGTTCTTC
CDR3: CASSLSGDEQFF
D: .
V: TRBV11-1
J: TRBJ2-1
size: .

DNA: TGTGCCAGCACCACGGACAGTAACATTCAGTACTTC
CDR3: CASTTDSNIQYF
D: .
V: TRBV6-5
J: TRBJ2-4
size: .

DNA: TGCGCCAGCAGCTCGGGACTAGCCTTAACCAATGAGCAGTTCTTC
CDR3: CASSSGLALTNEQFF
D: TRBD2
V: TRBV5-1
J: TRBJ2-1
size: .

DNA: TGTGCCAGCAGCTTACTCCAGGGGGTCCTCTATGGCTACACCTTC
CDR3: CASSLLQGVLYGYTF
D: TRBD1
V: TRBV7-2
J: TRBJ1-2
size: .

DNA: TGTGCCAGCAGTGAAATGGCAGATAATTCACCCCTCCACTTT
CDR3: CASSEMADNSPLHF
D: .
V: TRBV2
J: TRBJ1-6
size: .

DNA: TGTGCCAGTAGTGCGACAGGGGATCAGCCCCAGCATTTT
CDR3: CASSATGDQPQHF
D: TRBD1
V: TRBV19
J: TRBJ1-5
size: .

DNA: TGTGCCACCAGTGATAGAGCCTACAATGAGCAGTTCTTC
CDR3: CATSDRAYNEQFF
D: .
V: TRBV24-1
J: TRBJ2-1
size: .

DNA: TGTGCCAGCAGGCCCCCCCGACAGGGCCGGAACACTGAAGCTTTCTTT
CDR3: CASRPPRQGRNTEAFF
D: TRBD1
V: TRBV7-8
J: TRBJ1-1
size: .

DNA: TGTGCCAGCAGCCAAGAAGTTGGGACAGGCCAATCACCCCTCCACTTT
CDR3: CASSQEVGTGQSPLHF
D: TRBD1
V: TRBV3-1/TRBV3-2
J: TRBJ1-6
size: .

DNA: TGTGCCAGCAGGGACAGGGAAAACACTGAAGCTTTCTTT
CDR3: CASRDRENTEAFF
D: TRBD1
V: TRBV12-3/TRBV12-4
J: TRBJ1-1
size: .